The 18 T cell receptor beta chains listed next were all sequenced from one sample in a study of T cell responses to AZD1222 COVID-19 vaccine. Assay: immunoSEQ multiplex PCR; the TCRdb copy retains only in-frame clones and omits some. This sample yields roughly 110,000 clones, of which around 82% are seen a single time; roughly 10% belongs to the top ten. The material sequenced was peripheral blood, taken on day 0 of AZD1222 vaccination. Receptors were obtained from an adult in good health.

The CDR3 sequence is CASSSLMGTGVFGANVLTF. The CDR3, as DNA: TGTGCCAGCAGTTCTTTAATGGGGACAGGGGTGTTTGGGGCCAACGTCCTGACTTTC. The chain uses TRBV28 and TRBJ2-6; 10 nucleotides line up with TRBD1. CDR3 size: 19 residues. Germline V gives CDR1 MDHEN, CDR2 SYDVKM. V shed 4 bases and J 3 bases; nucleotides not matched to a gene: 12.

V usage is TRBV27 and J usage is TRBJ2-2, with 7 bases fitting TRBD1. V shed 4 bases and J 0 bases; nucleotides not matched to a gene: 2. The CDR3 consists of 15 residues. Germline V CDR1 and CDR2: MNHEY, SMNVEV (reference sequence). For the CDR3, the DNA is TGTGCCAGCAGTTACCAGGGGGCGAACACCGGGGAGCTGTTTTTT. It yields the protein CASSYQGANTGELFF.

V usage is TRBV3-1 (or the pseudogene TRBV3-2) and J usage is TRBJ2-1, with D possibly being TRBD2 (5 bases). This CDR3 is 14 amino acids long. Germline loops: CDR1 LGHDT, CDR2 YNNKEL (reference sequence). The V end was cut by 0 bases, the J end by 14 bases, with 17 bases between. CDR3 nucleotide sequence: TGTGCCAGCAGCCAAGATACGGTAGCGAGAGAGGAGTTCTTC. Translation: CASSQDTVAREEFF.

The chain joins TRBV9 to TRBJ1-2; D call uncertain. This CDR3 region has 14 residues. The germline gives CDR1 SGDLS, CDR2 YYNGEE. Trimming removed 0 bases at V and 4 bases at J, with 10 bases between. CDR3 nucleotides: TGTGCCAGCAGCGTAGCCCAGAGTGGCTATGGCTACACCTTC. Residues: CASSVAQSGYGYTF.

The genes are TRBV28 and TRBJ1-2; TRBD1 agrees at 7 bases. V dropped 2 bases and J dropped 6; count of bases not matched to a gene: 3. Germline V gene sequence: CDR1 MDHEN, CDR2 SYDVKM. There are 13 residues in the CDR3. CDR3 residues: CASSLDRVDGYTF. As DNA, the CDR3 is TGTGCCAGCAGTTTAGACAGGGTTGATGGCTACACCTTC.

The chain joins TRBV6-1 to TRBJ1-2; 12 bases map to TRBD1. The CDR3 has 16 amino acids. Germline CDR1 reads MNHNS; CDR2 reads SASEGT. V lost 4 bases and J lost 8; bases outside the gene matches: 11. CDR3 sequence reads: CASSAEVGTGGRGYTF. The CDR3 DNA follows: TGTGCCAGCAGTGCGGAGGTCGGGACAGGGGGCCGGGGCTACACCTTC.

The CDR3 DNA is TGTGCCAGCAGTTTAGGACAGGCTAGCAATCAGCCCCAGCATTTT. This encodes CASSLGQASNQPQHF. The chain joins TRBV28 to TRBJ1-5; 7 bases agree with TRBD1. Germline V gives CDR1 MDHEN, CDR2 SYDVKM. The CDR3 runs 15 residues. Trimming cost V 2 bases and J 0 bases; bases outside gene matches: 1.

The genes are TRBV5-1 and TRBJ1-1; weak D call: TRBD1 (6 bases). The V gene's germline CDR1 is SGHRS and CDR2 YFSETQ. Between the trimmed V and J ends, which lost 4 bases and 2 bases, there was a span of 18 bases. This CDR3 spans 16 amino acids. CDR3 sequence reads: CASSPRPLTGNTEAFF. The DNA of the CDR3 is TGCGCCAGCAGCCCCCGCCCTTTGACAGGTAACACTGAAGCTTTCTTT.

The rearrangement joins TRBV5-4 to TRBJ2-5; 12 positions match TRBD2. The CDR3 extends over 16 amino acids. With 4 bases clipped from V and 1 base from J, the junction kept 5 bases outside the gene matches. The germline gives CDR1 SGHNT, CDR2 YYREEE (reference sequence). CDR3 sequence reads: CASSRPSGGGQETQYF. The CDR3 coding sequence is TGTGCCAGCAGCCGACCTAGCGGGGGGGGCCAAGAGACCCAGTACTTC.

The V and J genes are TRBV14 and TRBJ2-1; 11 bases are shared with TRBD2. Losses at the gene ends were 4 bases for V and 3 bases for J; bases not matched to a gene: 5. This CDR3 comprises 16 residues. Germline loops: CDR1 SGHDN, CDR2 FVKESK. Here the CDR3 DNA reads TGTGCCAGCAGCCGGTTAGCGGGAGGGGTCTACAATGAGCAGTTCTTC. Translating gives CASSRLAGGVYNEQFF.

This rearrangement joins TRBV7-8 to TRBJ1-2, with D perhaps matching TRBD1 (5 bases). The CDR3 is made up of 14 amino acids. V gave up 5 bases and J gave up 10 bases, with 20 bases separating them. CDR1 SGHVS and CDR2 FQNEAQ come from the germline V gene. The CDR3 protein is CASSPGSGTSVYTF. CDR3 DNA: TGTGCCAGCAGCCCCGGTTCGGGGACGAGTGTCTACACCTTC.

The V call is TRBV7-3, the J call TRBJ2-2; 12 bases fit TRBD2. This CDR3 comprises 16 residues. In germline, CDR1 is SGHTA, CDR2 FQGTGA. Losses at the gene ends were 3 bases for V and 5 bases for J; bases not matched to a gene: 4. The CDR3 bases are TGTGCCAGCAGCTTCGCCGGGACTAGCGGGACCGGGGAGCTGTTTTTT. This codes for CASSFAGTSGTGELFF.

The CDR3 coding sequence is TGTGCCAGCAGTGCCACGAGACACAATGAGCAGTTCTTC. Protein: CASSATRHNEQFF. The V gene is TRBV12-3 or TRBV12-4, the J gene TRBJ2-1; D call uncertain. Trimming shortened V by 5 bases and J by 5 bases, and 10 bases separated the two germline ends. This CDR3 contains 13 residues.

The rearrangement joins TRBV5-4 to TRBJ1-1; D is perhaps TRBD1 (5 bases). The V end was cut by 2 bases, the J end by 8 bases, with 13 bases between. The CDR3 sequence is 13 residues long. CDR1 is SGHNT, CDR2 YYREEE, per germline (reference sequence). Here the CDR3 reads CASSLMGQGEAFF. DNA for the CDR3: TGTGCCAGCAGCTTAATGGGGCAGGGAGAAGCTTTCTTT.

The chain's CDR3 is CASSPLEGGYEQYF. DNA of the CDR3: TGTGCCAGCAGCCCCTTGGAAGGGGGATACGAGCAGTACTTC. The gene calls are TRBV21-1 and TRBJ2-7; no check of the table's D call, TRBD1, against the DNA was made. TRBV21-1 has pseudogene status. The CDR3 consists of 14 residues.

This chain connects TRBV6-5 to TRBJ1-5; D is ambiguous. From germline, CDR1 is MNHEY and CDR2 SVGAGI. The V gene lost 0 bases and the J gene lost 0 bases, with 9 bases spanning the gap. This CDR3 is 16 amino acids long. The DNA for the CDR3 is TGTGCCAGCAGTTACTCTGAGGAGTATAGCAATCAGCCCCAGCATTTT. It is translated as CASSYSEEYSNQPQHF.

The chain uses TRBV5-1 and TRBJ2-1; no clear D gene. Per germline, CDR1 SGHRS and CDR2 YFSETQ. The CDR3 contains 16 residues. Trimming stripped 0 bases from V and 2 bases from J, with 12 bases between. The chain's CDR3 is CASSLVGNNAYNEQFF. The CDR3, as DNA: TGCGCCAGCAGCTTGGTTGGCAATAACGCCTACAATGAGCAGTTCTTC. The full variable domain, rest sourced from reference TRBV5-1 and TRBJ2-1, is KAGVTQTPRYLIKTRGQQVTLSCSPISGHRSVSWYQQTPGQGLQFLFEYFSETQRNKGNFPGRFSGRQFSNSRSEMNVSTLELGDSALYLCASSLVGNNAYNEQFFGPGTRLTVL.

In its sample, this clone was seen a few times. The chain employs TRBV6-5 and TRBJ1-6, with D uncertain. CDR1 is MNHEY and CDR2 is SVGAGI in the germline V gene. Deletions cut 4 bases from V and 7 bases from J, with 8 bases between. CDR3 size: 13 residues. The CDR3 loop is CASSSNRNSPLHF. The CDR3 DNA reads as TGTGCCAGCAGTTCAAATAGGAATTCACCCCTCCACTTT.